Below are 3 T cell receptor beta chains sequenced from a single sample in a study of cytotoxic CD8 clonotypes in ibrutinib-treated CLL. Measured with immunoSEQ multiplex PCR; TCRdb has only the in-frame clones, and not every one. Of about 30,000 clones in the sample, approximately 54% were seen once. The sample consisted of PBMCs, taken before ibrutinib treatment. The receptors originated from a human donor with chronic lymphocytic leukemia.

The V call is TRBV5-4, the J call TRBJ2-3; D might be TRBD1 (5 bases). CDR1 and CDR2 (germline): SGHNT, YYREEE (reference sequence). V lost 0 bases and J 6 bases, leaving 14 bases between the germline ends. The CDR3 spans 15 residues. This CDR3 reads CASSLAGPRVDTQYF. CDR3 bases: TGTGCCAGCAGCTTGGCAGGGCCCCGCGTTGATACGCAGTATTTT.

This chain links TRBV25-1 with TRBJ2-3; the D gene is possibly TRBD2 (6 bases). CDR3 size: 13 residues. The germline V gene encodes CDR1 MGHDK and CDR2 SYGVNS. Trimming took 10 bases from V and 3 from J, leaving 14 bases between them. CDR3 nucleotides: TGTGCCACCTCTGAGGCGGGGACAGATACGCAGTATTTT. This sequence encodes CATSEAGTDTQYF.

This chain connects TRBV7-2 to TRBJ2-1; D is unclear. The CDR3 totals 12 residues. Trimming took 5 bases from V and 16 from J, leaving 18 bases between them. Germline lookup yields CDR1 SGHTA and CDR2 FQGNSA. CDR3 nucleotide sequence: TGTGCCAGCAGCCAACCGGGCCCTTCCCAATTCTTC. Protein product: CASSQPGPSQFF.